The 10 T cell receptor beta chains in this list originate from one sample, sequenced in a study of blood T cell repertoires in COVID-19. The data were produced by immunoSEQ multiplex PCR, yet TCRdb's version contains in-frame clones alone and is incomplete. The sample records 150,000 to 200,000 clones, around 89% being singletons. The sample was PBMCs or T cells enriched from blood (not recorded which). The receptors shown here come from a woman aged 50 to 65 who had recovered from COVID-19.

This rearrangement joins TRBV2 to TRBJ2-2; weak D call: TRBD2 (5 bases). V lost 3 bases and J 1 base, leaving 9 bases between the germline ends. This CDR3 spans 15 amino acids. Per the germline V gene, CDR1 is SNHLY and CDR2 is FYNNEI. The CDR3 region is CASSDGIKNTGELFF. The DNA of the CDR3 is TGTGCCAGCAGTGACGGGATAAAGAACACCGGGGAGCTGTTTTTT.

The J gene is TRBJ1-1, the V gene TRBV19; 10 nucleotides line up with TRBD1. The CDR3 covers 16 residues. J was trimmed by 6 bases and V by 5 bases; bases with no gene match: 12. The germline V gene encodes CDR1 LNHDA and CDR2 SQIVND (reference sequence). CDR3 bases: TGTGCCAGTAGTGCCCCCCGGACAGGGGGTCTGGCTGAAGCTTTCTTT. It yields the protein CASSAPRTGGLAEAFF.

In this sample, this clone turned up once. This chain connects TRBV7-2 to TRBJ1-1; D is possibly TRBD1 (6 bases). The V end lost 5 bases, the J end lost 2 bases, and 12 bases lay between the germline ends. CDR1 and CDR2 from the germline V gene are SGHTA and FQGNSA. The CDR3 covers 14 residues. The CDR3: CASSPKGGNTEAFF. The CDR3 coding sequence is TGTGCCAGCAGCCCTAAAGGGGGTAACACTGAAGCTTTCTTT.

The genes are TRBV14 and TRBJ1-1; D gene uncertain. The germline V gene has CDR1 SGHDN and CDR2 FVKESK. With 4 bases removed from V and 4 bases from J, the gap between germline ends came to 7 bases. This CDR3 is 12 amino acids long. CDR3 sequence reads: CASSPIGTEAFF. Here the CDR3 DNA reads TGTGCCAGCAGCCCCATCGGCACTGAAGCTTTCTTT. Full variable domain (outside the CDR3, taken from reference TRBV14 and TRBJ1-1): EAGVTQFPSHSVIEKGQTVTLRCDPISGHDNLYWYRRVMGKEIKFLLHFVKESKQDESGMPNNRFLAERTGGTYSTLKVQPAELEDSGVYFCASSPIGTEAFFGQGTRLTVV.

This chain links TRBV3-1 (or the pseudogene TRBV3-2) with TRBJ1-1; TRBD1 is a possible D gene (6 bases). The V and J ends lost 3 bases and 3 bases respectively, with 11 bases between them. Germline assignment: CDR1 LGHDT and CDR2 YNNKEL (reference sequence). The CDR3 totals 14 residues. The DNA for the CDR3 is TGTGCCAGCAGCCACCTAGGGGGTGACACTGAAGCTTTCTTT. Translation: CASSHLGGDTEAFF.

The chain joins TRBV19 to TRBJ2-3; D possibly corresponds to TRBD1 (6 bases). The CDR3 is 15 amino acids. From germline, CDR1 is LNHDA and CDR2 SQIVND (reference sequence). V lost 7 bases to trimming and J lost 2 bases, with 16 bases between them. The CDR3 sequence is CASKRQYRATDTQYF. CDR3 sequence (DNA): TGTGCCAGTAAGAGACAGTACAGGGCCACAGATACGCAGTATTTT.

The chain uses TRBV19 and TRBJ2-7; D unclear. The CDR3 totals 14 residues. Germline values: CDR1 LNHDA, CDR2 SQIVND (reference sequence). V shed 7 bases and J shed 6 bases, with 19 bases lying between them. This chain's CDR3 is CASNLGRQRREQYF. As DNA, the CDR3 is TGTGCCAGTAATTTAGGTAGGCAGAGGCGCGAGCAGTACTTC.

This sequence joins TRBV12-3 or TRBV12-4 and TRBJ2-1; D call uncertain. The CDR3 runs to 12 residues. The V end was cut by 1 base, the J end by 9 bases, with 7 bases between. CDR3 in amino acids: CASSLVPSEQFF. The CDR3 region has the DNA TGTGCCAGCAGTTTAGTCCCGTCTGAGCAGTTCTTC.

The CDR3 sequence is CASSRWTSGGAGETQYF. The CDR3 nucleotides read TGCGCCAGCAGCCGGTGGACTAGCGGGGGGGCCGGAGAGACCCAGTACTTC. This sequence joins TRBV5-1 and TRBJ2-5; 15 nucleotides agree with TRBD2. The CDR3 has 17 amino acids. After removal of 4 bases from V and 4 bases from J, the junction contained 8 bases not matched to a gene. In germline, CDR1 is SGHRS, CDR2 YFSETQ.

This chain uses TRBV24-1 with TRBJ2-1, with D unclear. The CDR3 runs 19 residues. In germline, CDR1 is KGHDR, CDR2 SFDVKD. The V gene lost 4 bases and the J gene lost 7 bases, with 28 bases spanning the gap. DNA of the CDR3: TGTGCCACCAGTGACCCCCTGGCGGATAGGCCTCCTGCTCGGAATGAGCAGTTCTTC. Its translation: CATSDPLADRPPARNEQFF.